This entry is about one T cell receptor beta chain. These data are taken from a study of blood T cell repertoires in COVID-19. The authors' processing: For nucleated cells, counts were estimated from reference gene primer amplification. The assay was immunoSEQ multiplex PCR, and TCRdb's table has in-frame clones only and misses some. V, J and clone size were drawn from that table, and D and trimming were deduced from the DNA. The sample contains a few hundred thousand clones, approximately 85% of which appear only once. Enrollees, about 18 to 89 years old, lived in some 24 US areas. CDR1 is LGHNA and CDR2 is YNFKEQ in the germline V gene. The CDR3 sequence is 18 residues long. V lost 0 bases, J lost 1 base, and 6 bases stayed unmatched.

Sequencing used PBMCs or T cells enriched from blood (not recorded which). This clonotype originated in a woman in her 50s who had been exposed to COVID-19. The chain uses TRBV4-2 and TRBJ1-3; 10 nucleotides agree with TRBD1. As DNA, the CDR3 is TGTGCCAGCAGCCAAGATCCCGGACAGGGGGATTCTGGAAACACCATATATTTT. Residues: CASSQDPGQGDSGNTIYF.